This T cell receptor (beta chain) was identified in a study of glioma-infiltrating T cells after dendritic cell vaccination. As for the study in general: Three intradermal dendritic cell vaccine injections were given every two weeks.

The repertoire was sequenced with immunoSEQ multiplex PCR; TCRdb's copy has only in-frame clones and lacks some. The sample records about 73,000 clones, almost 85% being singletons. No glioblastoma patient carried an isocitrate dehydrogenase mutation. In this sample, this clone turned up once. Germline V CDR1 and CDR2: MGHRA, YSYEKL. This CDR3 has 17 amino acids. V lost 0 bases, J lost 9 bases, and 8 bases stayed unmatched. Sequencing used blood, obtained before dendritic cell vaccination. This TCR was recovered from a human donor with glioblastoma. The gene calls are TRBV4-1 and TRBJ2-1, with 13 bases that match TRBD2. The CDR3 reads CASSQEGLAGAGREQFF. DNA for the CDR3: TGCGCCAGCAGCCAAGAAGGACTAGCGGGAGCTGGCCGTGAGCAGTTCTTC.